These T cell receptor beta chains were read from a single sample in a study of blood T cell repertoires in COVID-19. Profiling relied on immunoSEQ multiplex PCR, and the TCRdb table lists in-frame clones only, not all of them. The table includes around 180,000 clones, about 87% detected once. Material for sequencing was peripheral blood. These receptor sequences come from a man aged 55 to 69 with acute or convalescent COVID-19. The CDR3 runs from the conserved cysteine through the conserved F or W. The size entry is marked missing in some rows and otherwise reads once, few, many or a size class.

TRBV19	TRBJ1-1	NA	CASRGGQGDTEAFF
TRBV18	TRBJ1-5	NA	CASSGSGQSNQPQHF
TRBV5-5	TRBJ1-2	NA	CASSFETGDFNYGYTF
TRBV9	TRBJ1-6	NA	CASSAGPSSYNSPLHF
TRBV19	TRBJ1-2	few	CASSTDRSHSYGYTF
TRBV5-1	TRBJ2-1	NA	CASSWVAGYNEQFF
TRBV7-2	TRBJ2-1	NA	CASSLVSSGLARGVAFF
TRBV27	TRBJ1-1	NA	CASSRAQGASSAFF
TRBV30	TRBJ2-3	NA	CAWSRGSGTDTQYF
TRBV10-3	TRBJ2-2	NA	CAIGGQNTGELFF
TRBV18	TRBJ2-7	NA	CASSPQGLSSYEQYF
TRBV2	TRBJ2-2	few	CASKGGLAGAGELFF
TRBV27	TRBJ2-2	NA	CASSLAGVTTGELFF
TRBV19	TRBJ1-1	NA	CASSAILNTEAFF
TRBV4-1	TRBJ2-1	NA	CASSHRQGGDNEQFF
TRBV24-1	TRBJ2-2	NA	CATRPGQGATGELFF
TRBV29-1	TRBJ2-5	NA	CSVDAETQYF
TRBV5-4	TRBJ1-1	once	CASSTKGGGFTEAFF
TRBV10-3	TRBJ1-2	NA	CAISPGGVGYGYTF
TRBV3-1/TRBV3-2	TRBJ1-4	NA	CASSPHSEGGKLFF
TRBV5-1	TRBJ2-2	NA	CASSLEGGSIINTGELFF
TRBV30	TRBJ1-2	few	CACPGQGANGYTF
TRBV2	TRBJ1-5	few	CASSAGPYSNQPQHF
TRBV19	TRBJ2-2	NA	CATRGHTGELFF
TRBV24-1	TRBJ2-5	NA	CATSAPTGVWQETQYF
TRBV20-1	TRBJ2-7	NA	CSASVGGRYEQYF
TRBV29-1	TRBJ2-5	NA	CSVPDRGFEETQYF